A single sample is the source of the 23 T cell receptor beta chains below, sequenced in a study of beta chain features in type 1 diabetes. Sequenced material consisted of expressed TCRB transcripts (all of the isolated RNA was reverse transcribed). The data were produced by immunoSEQ multiplex PCR, yet TCRdb's version contains in-frame clones alone and is incomplete. The sample has over 700,000 clones; 17% are singletons. Sequenced: naive CD4+ T cells from blood. The receptors were sampled from a young woman in good health.

This clone was seen a few times. The chain links TRBV29-1 to TRBJ2-3, with 8 bases matching TRBD2. The CDR3 contains 14 residues. Germline assignment: CDR1 SQVTM and CDR2 ANQGSEA. With 6 bases clipped from V and 4 bases from J, the junction kept 9 bases outside the gene matches. This chain's CDR3 is CSVNDLRGADTQYF. In nucleotides, the CDR3 is TGCAGCGTCAACGACCTGCGGGGGGCAGATACGCAGTATTTT.

The chain links TRBV5-6 to TRBJ2-3, with 8 bases aligning to TRBD1. Looked up from germline, CDR1 is SGHDT and CDR2 is YYEEEE. This CDR3 is 16 amino acids long. V shed 4 bases, J shed 2 bases, and the junction held 9 bases outside the gene matches. The CDR3 DNA reads TGTGCCAGCAGCATGACAGGGGCCCGGATCACAGATACGCAGTATTTT. Protein sequence: CASSMTGARITDTQYF.

J is TRBJ2-3 and V is TRBV5-6, with D tentatively TRBD1 (5 bases). Germline loops: CDR1 SGHDT, CDR2 YYEEEE. The CDR3 consists of 14 residues. V dropped 0 bases and J dropped 6 bases, with 11 bases sitting between them. Here the CDR3 reads CASSLATVGDTQYF. The CDR3 nucleotides are TGTGCCAGCAGCTTGGCGACAGTCGGGGATACGCAGTATTTT.

Worth noting for this clone: Other DNA sequences of this sample code for an identical CDR3. This chain connects TRBV7-9 to TRBJ2-1; 9 nucleotides line up with TRBD1. This CDR3 is built from 14 residues. Germline-derived CDR1 and CDR2 are SEHNR and FQNEAQ (reference sequence). With V trimmed by 3 bases and J by 7 bases, 4 bases remained unmatched. This CDR3 is CASSLTGGRNEQFF. Here the CDR3 DNA reads TGTGCCAGCAGCTTGACAGGGGGTAGGAATGAGCAGTTCTTC.

The chain uses TRBV4-3 and TRBJ2-7; 8 bases are a match to TRBD1. After removal of 2 bases from V and 4 bases from J, the junction contained 1 base not matched to a gene. The germline gives CDR1 LGHNA, CDR2 YSLEER. The length of the CDR3 is 13 residues. The CDR3 is CASSQRTGYEQYF. The CDR3 coding sequence is TGCGCCAGCAGCCAAAGGACAGGGTACGAGCAGTACTTC.

This clone was seen a few times. The chain links TRBV15 to TRBJ1-5; 7 nucleotides align to TRBD1. Germline V lookup: CDR1 LNHNV, CDR2 YYDKDF (reference sequence). This CDR3 contains 17 residues. The V segment lost 5 bases and the J segment 0 bases; nucleotides outside the gene matches: 10. DNA for the CDR3: TGTGCCACCAGCCGTCGGGGCAGGGGGTATAGCAATCAGCCCCAGCATTTT. This sequence encodes CATSRRGRGYSNQPQHF.

This clone came up a few times. CDR3 nucleotide sequence: TGTGCCAGCAGTTATTACCCTGTAGCCGGACAGGGGTTACATGAGCAGTTCTTC. Amino acid sequence: CASSYYPVAGQGLHEQFF. The chain employs TRBV28 and TRBJ2-1, with 9 bases that match TRBD1. Trimming took 4 bases from V and 8 from J; bases not matched to a gene: 18. Germline V gene sequence: CDR1 MDHEN, CDR2 SYDVKM. This CDR3 contains 18 residues.

The V and J genes are TRBV13 and TRBJ2-3, with 10 bases identical to TRBD2. The CDR3 is 16 amino acids. J lost 5 bases, V lost 3 bases, and 8 bases had no gene match. Germline CDR1 and CDR2: PRHDT and FYEKMQ (reference sequence). CDR3 sequence: CASSFSRLAGRDTQYF. In DNA, the CDR3 is TGTGCCAGCAGCTTCTCCCGACTAGCGGGTAGAGATACGCAGTATTTT.

The gene calls are TRBV6-5 and TRBJ1-2, with 7 bases aligning to TRBD1. This CDR3 has 14 amino acids. Germline CDR1 reads MNHEY; CDR2 reads SVGAGI. V lost 2 bases to trimming and J lost 8 bases; unmatched junction nucleotides: 8. The CDR3 loop is CASSYHLTGVGYTF. DNA for the CDR3: TGTGCCAGCAGTTACCACCTAACAGGGGTCGGCTACACCTTC.

The CDR3 DNA is TGTGCCAGCAGTTTAGGGACAGGGTCAACCTCTGGGGCCAACGTCCTGACTTTC. Translation gives CASSLGTGSTSGANVLTF. The rearrangement joins TRBV28 to TRBJ2-6; 9 bases are shared with TRBD1. The CDR3 totals 18 residues. Germline trimming cut 2 bases from V and 0 bases from J; bases unmatched to any gene: 5. The germline V gene encodes CDR1 MDHEN and CDR2 SYDVKM. The complete variable domain, with remaining parts taken from reference TRBV28 and TRBJ2-6, reads DVKVTQSSRYLVKRTGEKVFLECVQDMDHENMFWYRQDPGLGLRLIYFSYDVKMKEKGDIPEGYSVSREKKERFSLILESASTNQTSMYLCASSLGTGSTSGANVLTFGAGSRLTVL.

The J gene is TRBJ2-7, the V gene TRBV28, with D possibly TRBD2 on 6 matching bases. V was pared by 7 bases and J by 3 bases, with 19 bases between. The germline CDR1 and CDR2 sequences are MDHEN and SYDVKM. This CDR3 is built from 15 residues. The CDR3 region is CASIPAGRQHYEQYF. Written as DNA, the CDR3 is TGTGCCAGCATCCCCGCGGGGCGACAACACTACGAGCAGTACTTC.

V usage is TRBV2 and J usage is TRBJ1-5; D is unclear. V lost 6 bases and J 0 bases, leaving 12 bases between the germline ends. The germline V gene encodes CDR1 SNHLY and CDR2 FYNNEI. The CDR3 is 15 residues long. CDR3 sequence: CASRVTLYSNQPQHF. CDR3 DNA sequence: TGTGCCAGCAGAGTGACACTTTATAGCAATCAGCCCCAGCATTTT.

The CDR3 DNA follows: TGTGCCAGCAGTTACTACGAGGGGAGGGCCCAGTACTTC. It encodes CASSYYEGRAQYF. The chain recombines TRBV6-5 with TRBJ2-5; TRBD2 matches at 7 bases. With 1 base clipped from V and 9 bases from J, the junction kept 5 bases outside the gene matches. The CDR3 sequence is 13 residues long. Germline CDR1 and CDR2: MNHEY and SVGAGI.

V gene TRBV28 combines with J gene TRBJ2-1; 10 bases align to TRBD2. The CDR3 is 16 residues long. The trim removed 4 bases at V and 7 bases at J, leaving 10 bases unmatched. The V gene's germline CDR1 is MDHEN and CDR2 SYDVKM. In DNA form, the CDR3 reads TGTGCCAGCAGTTACCCAGCGGGAGGGCTGGGGAATGAGCAGTTCTTC. Residues: CASSYPAGGLGNEQFF.

This clone occurred a few times. The chain has TRBV7-3 and TRBJ2-5; D tentatively fits TRBD1 or TRBD2 (6 bases each). The CDR3 covers 15 residues. From germline, CDR1 is SGHTA and CDR2 FQGTGA. The V end was cut by 5 bases, the J end by 1 base, with 14 bases between. For the CDR3, the DNA is TGTGCCAGCAGCCCCGGGGGCCCAGGCCAAGAGACCCAGTACTTC. Its protein product is CASSPGGPGQETQYF.

This clone was recorded a few times. The CDR3 reads CASSPVMGTEAFF. CDR3 nucleotide sequence: TGTGCCAGCAGTCCGGTGATGGGCACTGAAGCTTTCTTT. The V call is TRBV28, the J call TRBJ1-1; D is unresolved. The CDR3 is made up of 13 amino acids. Germline loops: CDR1 MDHEN, CDR2 SYDVKM. V gave up 5 bases and J gave up 4 bases, with 11 bases separating them. Supplemented by reference TRBV28 and TRBJ1-1, the full variable domain reads DVKVTQSSRYLVKRTGEKVFLECVQDMDHENMFWYRQDPGLGLRLIYFSYDVKMKEKGDIPEGYSVSREKKERFSLILESASTNQTSMYLCASSPVMGTEAFFGQGTRLTVV.

The DNA of the CDR3 is TGTGCCACCTCAAACAGGGCCGGCACAGATACGCAGTATTTT. It is translated as CATSNRAGTDTQYF. This chain connects TRBV10-3 to TRBJ2-3, with a tentative D call TRBD1 (6 bases). This CDR3 has 14 amino acids. With 10 bases removed from V and 1 base from J, the gap between germline ends came to 15 bases. Germline CDR1 is ENHRY and CDR2 is SYGVKD.

This clone showed up just a few times. The V call is TRBV27, the J call TRBJ2-7; TRBD1 is a possible D gene (6 bases). The germline gives CDR1 MNHEY, CDR2 SMNVEV (reference sequence). The CDR3 is 15 residues long. Trimming cost V 6 bases and J 3 bases, with 18 bases left between them. The CDR3 sequence: CASRLDSNAFYEQYF. The CDR3 region has the DNA TGTGCCAGCAGGTTGGACAGCAACGCATTCTACGAGCAGTACTTC.

The chain couples TRBV29-1 to TRBJ2-3; 14 bases match TRBD2. V trimming: 6 bases; J trimming: 2 bases; junction bases outside the gene matches: 4. The V gene's germline CDR1 is SQVTM and CDR2 ANQGSEA. This CDR3 has 15 amino acids. DNA of the CDR3: TGCAGCGTAGGGACTAGCGGGAGCCACACAGATACGCAGTATTTT. The encoded protein is CSVGTSGSHTDTQYF.

The chain employs TRBV27 and TRBJ1-2; a possible D gene is TRBD1 (5 bases). From germline, CDR1 is MNHEY and CDR2 SMNVEV (reference sequence). The V end was cut by 4 bases, the J end by 3 bases, with 15 bases between. This CDR3 spans 15 amino acids. The DNA of the CDR3 is TGTGCCAGCAGTTATGGGGCAGACCCCTACTATGGCTACACCTTC. Translating gives CASSYGADPYYGYTF.

DNA for the CDR3: TGTGCCAGCAGCTCCGGGACTACCCGAACGGATACGCAGTATTTT. Protein: CASSSGTTRTDTQYF. The chain uses TRBV7-3 and TRBJ2-3; the match to TRBD2 covers 7 bases. V lost 4 bases, J lost 6 bases, and 10 bases stayed unmatched. The CDR3 length is 15 residues. CDR1 and CDR2 from the germline V gene are SGHTA and FQGTGA. The full variable domain, in which reference TRBV7-3 and TRBJ2-3 provide the parts outside the CDR3, is GAGVSQTPSNKVTEKGKYVELRCDPISGHTALYWYRQSLGQGPEFLIYFQGTGAADDSGLPNDRFFAVRPEGSVSTLKIQRTERGDSAVYLCASSSGTTRTDTQYFGPGTRLTVL.

The chain joins TRBV7-2 to TRBJ2-5; 8 bases are shared with TRBD1. The V gene's germline CDR1 is SGHTA and CDR2 FQGNSA. J gave up 3 bases and V 5 bases, and 5 bases lay outside the gene matches. This CDR3 has 14 residues. The CDR3 nucleotides are TGTGCCAGCAGCCGAGGGACAGGCAAAGAGACCCAGTACTTC. As protein: CASSRGTGKETQYF.

The V and J genes are TRBV18 and TRBJ2-3, with D uncertain. V lost 2 bases to trimming and J lost 6 bases, with 12 bases between them. The CDR3 is 14 amino acids. CDR1 KGHSH and CDR2 LQKENI come from the germline V gene. CDR3 DNA: TGTGCCAGCTCACCATACGCGAATTCCGATACGCAGTATTTT. Translation: CASSPYANSDTQYF.